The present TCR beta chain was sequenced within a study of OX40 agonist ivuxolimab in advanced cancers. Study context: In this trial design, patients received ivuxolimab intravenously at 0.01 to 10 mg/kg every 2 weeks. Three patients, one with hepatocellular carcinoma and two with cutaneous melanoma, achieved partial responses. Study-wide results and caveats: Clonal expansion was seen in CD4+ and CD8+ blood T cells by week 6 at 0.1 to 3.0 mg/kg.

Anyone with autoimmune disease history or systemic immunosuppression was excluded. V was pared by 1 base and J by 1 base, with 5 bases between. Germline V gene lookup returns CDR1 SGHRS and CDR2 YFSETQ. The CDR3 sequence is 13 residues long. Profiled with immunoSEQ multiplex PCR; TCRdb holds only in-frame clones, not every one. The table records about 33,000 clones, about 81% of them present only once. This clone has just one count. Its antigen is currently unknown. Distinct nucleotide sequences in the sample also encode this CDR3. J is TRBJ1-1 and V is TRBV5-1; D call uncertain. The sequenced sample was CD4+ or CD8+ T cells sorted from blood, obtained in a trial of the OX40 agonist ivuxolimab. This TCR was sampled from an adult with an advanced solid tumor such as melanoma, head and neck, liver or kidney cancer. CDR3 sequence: CASSLTANTEAFF. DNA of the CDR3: TGCGCCAGCAGCTTGACAGCGAACACTGAAGCTTTCTTT.